This record covers a single T cell receptor (beta chain). The antigen is unknown. This entry is derived from a study of cytomegalovirus exposure and HLA in healthy donors. Study conclusions and caveats: According to a later analysis, donors in an Asian-associated ancestry cluster reportedly had fewer N-insertions than the 666-donor mean. In a later analysis, V- and J-gene trimming of beta chains associated with a DCLRE1C missense variant, replicated independently. In all likelihood, a cluster of highly shared sequence variants was a sequencing artifact. Across donors, most TCRs were seen rarely, yet some public ones were widespread.

The primer mix had 60 Vbeta and 13 Jbeta primers. Only in-frame clones appear in the TCRdb table, and some are missing; sequencing was by immunoSEQ multiplex PCR. The table records about 160,000 clones, roughly 84% of them present only once. Sequencing was performed on PBMCs. The sequence was collected from a man over 45 in good health and CMV-seropositive.

The CDR3 nucleotides are TGTGCCAGCAGCTCAGCCCGGGGGATTACAGATACGCAGTATTTT. This encodes CASSSARGITDTQYF. V is TRBV27 and J is TRBJ2-3, with D possibly matching TRBD2 (6 bases). Germline V gene lookup returns CDR1 MNHEY and CDR2 SMNVEV (reference sequence). The CDR3 is 15 residues long. The ends were cut back, 6 bases at V and 3 bases at J, with 16 bases in the middle.